This TCR beta chain was recovered during a study of T cells in Graves' hyperthyroidism and ophthalmopathy. Study-level points and caveats: Blood samples included most of the expanded thyroid clonotypes exceeding 0.001. Using 13 V-J features, a model discriminated ophthalmopathy from stable hyperthyroidism.

Disease duration under 2 months; hyperthyroidism patients were aged 18 to 65. Clinicians diagnosed patients from clinical symptoms, serum thyroxine and TRAb, thyroid ultrasound and orbital computed tomography. This clonotype was recorded at least ten times. Its specificity is unknown. V lost 5 bases to trimming and J lost 5 bases; unmatched junction nucleotides: 14. This CDR3 has 16 residues. RNA transcripts were the template for amplifying TCR beta CDR3 regions. With the HTBI primer set, the TCR CDR3 went through a first round of RT-PCR. TCRdb called the multiplex PCR reads again in MiXCR, with one record for every CDR3 protein. The sample has fewer than 550,000 distinct CDR3 sequences, 15% to 19% seen once.

This sequence joins TRBV12-3 or TRBV12-4 and TRBJ2-5; 7 bases are a match to TRBD1. This sequence originates from a woman aged 18 to 35 with Graves' hyperthyroidism. The sequenced sample consisted of blood. CDR3 coding DNA: TGTGCCAGCAGTATATTCGGACAGGCTGAGGGGGAGACCCAGTACTTC. Translated, it gives CASSIFGQAEGETQYF.